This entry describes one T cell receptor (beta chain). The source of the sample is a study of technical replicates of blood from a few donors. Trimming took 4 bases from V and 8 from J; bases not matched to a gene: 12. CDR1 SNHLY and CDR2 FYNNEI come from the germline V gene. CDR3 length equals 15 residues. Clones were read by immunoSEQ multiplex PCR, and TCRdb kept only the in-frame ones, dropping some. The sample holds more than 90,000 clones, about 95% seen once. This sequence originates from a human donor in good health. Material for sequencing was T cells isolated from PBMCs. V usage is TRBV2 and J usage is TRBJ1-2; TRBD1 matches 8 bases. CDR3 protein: CASSALARTGPGYTF. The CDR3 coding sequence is TGTGCCAGCAGTGCGCTGGCGAGGACAGGGCCCGGCTACACCTTC.